A single T cell receptor (beta chain) is shown here with its context. Antigen unknown. The data were taken from a study of CXCR3-negative and CXCR3-positive naive CD8 T cells. General study points: CXCR3-positive naive cells carried more hydrophobic TRB CDR3s than CXCR3-negative naive cells did.

The CDR3 totals 15 residues. CDR1 and CDR2 (germline): SQVTM, ANQGSEA. Preparation of TRB cDNA libraries relied on 5' RACE carrying UMI labels. Reanalyzing the 5' RACE reads, TCRdb keeps one entry per CDR3 protein, without DNA. The listing records roughly 140,000 distinct CDR3 sequences. V is TRBV29-1 and J is TRBJ2-1; TCRdb lists TRBD2, though no DNA is available to test this call. The sample consisted of naive CXCR3+ CD8+ T cells from blood. Sample subset: CD45RO-CCR7+CD27+CD95- naive CD8+ T cells expressing CXCR3 (TNR3+). This receptor was identified in a human donor in good health. Some clones in this sample may be carry-over from other donors' samples. CDR3 protein: CSVDQGGKSYNEQFF.